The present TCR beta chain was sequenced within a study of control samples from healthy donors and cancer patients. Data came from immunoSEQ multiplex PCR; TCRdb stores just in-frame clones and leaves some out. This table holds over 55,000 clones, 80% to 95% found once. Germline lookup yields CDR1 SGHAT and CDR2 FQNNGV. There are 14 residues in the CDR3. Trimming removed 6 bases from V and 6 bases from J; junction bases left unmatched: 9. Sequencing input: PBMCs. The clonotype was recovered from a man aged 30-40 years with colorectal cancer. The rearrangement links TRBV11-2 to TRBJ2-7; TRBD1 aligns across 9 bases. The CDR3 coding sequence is TGTGCCAGCAGTTCCGGGACAGGGTTTGGCGAGCAGTACTTC. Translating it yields CASSSGTGFGEQYF.